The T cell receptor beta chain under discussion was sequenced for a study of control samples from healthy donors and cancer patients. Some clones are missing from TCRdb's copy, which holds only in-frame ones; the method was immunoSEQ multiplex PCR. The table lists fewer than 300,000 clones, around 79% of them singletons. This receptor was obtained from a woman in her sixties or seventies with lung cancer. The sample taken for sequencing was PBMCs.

CDR3 sequence (DNA): TGTGCCAGCAGCTACAGGGATCTAGATTCACCCCTCCACTTT. It translates to CASSYRDLDSPLHF. The chain recombines TRBV6-5 with TRBJ1-6; D is perhaps TRBD1 (6 bases). In germline, CDR1 is MNHEY, CDR2 SVGAGI. The V gene lost 6 bases and the J gene lost 8 bases, with 14 bases spanning the gap. The CDR3 length is 14 residues.